The 9 T cell receptor beta chains below come from one sample, sequenced in a study of T cell responses to AZD1222 COVID-19 vaccine. The table came from immunoSEQ multiplex PCR; TCRdb's copy has only in-frame clones and leaves some out. The sample records over 100,000 clones, around 90% being singletons. The specimen comprised peripheral blood, sampled on day 0 of AZD1222 vaccination. The receptors were sampled from an adult in good health.

This chain connects TRBV18 to TRBJ2-1, with 10 bases fitting TRBD1. Trimming removed 6 bases from V and 5 bases from J; junction bases left unmatched: 16. Germline CDR1 KGHSH, CDR2 LQKENI. This CDR3 is built from 18 residues. CDR3 in amino acids: CASSPTPRDRGLDNEQFF. The CDR3 nucleotides read TGTGCCAGCTCCCCAACTCCCCGGGACAGGGGCCTTGACAATGAGCAGTTCTTC.

The chain joins TRBV19 to TRBJ1-4, with 10 positions matching TRBD1. V was pared by 10 bases and J by 3 bases, with 11 bases of the junction left unmatched. The CDR3 contains 16 residues. In germline, CDR1 is LNHDA, CDR2 SQIVND (reference sequence). CDR3 sequence reads: CATSGTGAPANEKLFF. CDR3 in DNA: TGTGCCACTTCCGGGACAGGGGCTCCGGCTAATGAAAAACTGTTTTTT.

The genes are TRBV11-3 and TRBJ2-3, with no clear D. The V end was cut by 5 bases, the J end by 3 bases, with 18 bases between. The germline CDR1 and CDR2 sequences are SGHNT and YENEEA. The CDR3 is 16 amino acids. The CDR3 nucleotides read TGTGCCAGCAGCCTTGGAAATAGTGGCGAGACAGATACGCAGTATTTT. Translation gives CASSLGNSGETDTQYF.

The CDR3 region has the DNA TGTGCCAGCAGCGTAGTACGGGGCAGCCACTATGGCTACACCTTC. It encodes CASSVVRGSHYGYTF. The J gene is TRBJ1-2, the V gene TRBV9; maybe TRBD1 (5 bases). V was pared by 0 bases and J by 3 bases, with 12 bases between. Germline CDR1 reads SGDLS; CDR2 reads YYNGEE. The CDR3 is made up of 15 amino acids.

V gene TRBV6-5 combines with J gene TRBJ1-1, with 10 bases lining up with TRBD1. From germline, CDR1 is MNHEY and CDR2 SVGAGI. V lost 1 base and J lost 1; bases outside the gene matches: 3. The CDR3 is made up of 16 amino acids. The CDR3 here is CASSYWGQGPNTEAFF. The CDR3, as DNA: TGTGCCAGCAGTTACTGGGGACAGGGGCCGAACACTGAAGCTTTCTTT.

The chain links TRBV27 to TRBJ1-5; D gene uncertain. Trimming pared 0 bases from V and 4 bases from J, leaving 4 bases between. Germline values: CDR1 MNHEY, CDR2 SMNVEV (reference sequence). The CDR3 is made up of 13 amino acids. The CDR3 loop reads CASSLSPNQPQHF. For the CDR3, the DNA is TGTGCCAGCAGTTTATCCCCTAATCAGCCCCAGCATTTT.

CDR3 sequence reads: CASSLGVYEQYF. The CDR3, as DNA: TGTGCCAGCAGCTTAGGGGTCTACGAGCAGTACTTC. This chain joins TRBV7-9 and TRBJ2-7, with D unclear. Deletions cut 1 base from V and 3 bases from J, with 4 bases between. Germline CDR1 reads SEHNR; CDR2 reads FQNEAQ (reference sequence). The CDR3 consists of 12 residues. Full variable domain (outside the CDR3, taken from reference TRBV7-9 and TRBJ2-7): DTGVSQNPRHKITKRGQNVTFRCDPISEHNRLYWYRQTLGQGPEFLTYFQNEAQLEKSRLLSDRFSAERPKGSFSTLEIQRTEQGDSAMYLCASSLGVYEQYFGPGTRLTVT.

This rearrangement joins TRBV6-5 to TRBJ1-1; 7 nucleotides line up with TRBD1. The CDR3 consists of 13 residues. V was pared by 7 bases and J by 1 base, with 3 bases of the junction left unmatched. Germline CDR1 MNHEY, CDR2 SVGAGI. CDR3 coding DNA: TGTGCCAGCACTCGGACAGGGAACACTGAAGCTTTCTTT. Translated: CASTRTGNTEAFF.

This chain links TRBV4-2 with TRBJ2-5; 9 nucleotides match TRBD2. V lost 1 base to trimming and J lost 2 bases; unmatched junction nucleotides: 8. This CDR3 region has 17 residues. CDR1 and CDR2 from the germline V gene are LGHNA and YNFKEQ. CDR3 in DNA: TGTGCCAGCAGCCAAGCCGGGACTAGCAGAACTCAAGAGACCCAGTACTTC. As protein: CASSQAGTSRTQETQYF.